The entry below gives a single TCR beta chain sequence along with its context. The sample is drawn from a study of control samples from healthy donors and cancer patients. The data were produced by immunoSEQ multiplex PCR, yet TCRdb's version contains in-frame clones alone and is incomplete. Altogether about 120,000 clones are present, more than 70% being singletons, with the ten largest covering around 3.4%. Germline CDR1 is SGHTA and CDR2 is FQGNSA. The CDR3 spans 15 residues. V lost 4 bases and J lost 1; bases outside the gene matches: 6. The sample consisted of blood. The receptor's source is a man aged 40-55 years in good health. The chain is built from TRBV7-2 and TRBJ1-1; 7 bases fit TRBD1. The CDR3 nucleotides are TGTGCCAGCAGCTCTTCCGGGACAGAGAACACTGAAGCTTTCTTT. Translation: CASSSSGTENTEAFF.